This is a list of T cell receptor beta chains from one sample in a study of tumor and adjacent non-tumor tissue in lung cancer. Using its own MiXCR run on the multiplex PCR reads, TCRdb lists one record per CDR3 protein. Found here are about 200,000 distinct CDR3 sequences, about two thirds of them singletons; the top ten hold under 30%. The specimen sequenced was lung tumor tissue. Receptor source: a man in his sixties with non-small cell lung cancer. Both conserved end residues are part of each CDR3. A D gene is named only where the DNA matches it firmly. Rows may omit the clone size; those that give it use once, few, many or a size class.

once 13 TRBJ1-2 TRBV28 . CASTFRYSYGYTF TGTGCCAGCACTTTCCGGTACAGTTATGGCTACACCTTC
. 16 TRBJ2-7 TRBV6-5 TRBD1 CVSNPLPGQYRYEQYF TGTGTCAGCAATCCACTGCCGGGACAGTATCGTTACGAGCAGTACTTC
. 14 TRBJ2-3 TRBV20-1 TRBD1 CSAKQGAGIDSQYF TGCAGTGCTAAACAGGGGGCAGGGATAGATTCGCAGTATTTT
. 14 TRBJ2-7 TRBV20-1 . CSARDRRATYGQYF TGCAGTGCTAGAGATCGCAGGGCCACCTACGGGCAGTACTTC
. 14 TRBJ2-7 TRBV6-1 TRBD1 CASIRGQGAYELYF TGTGCCAGCATCAGAGGGCAGGGGGCCTACGAGCTGTACTTC
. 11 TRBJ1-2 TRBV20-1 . CDAGDGYGYTF TGCGATGCTGGGGACGGCTATGGCTACACCTTC
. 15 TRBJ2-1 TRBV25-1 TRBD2 CASRGGGDSYNEQLF TGTGCCAGCCGGGGGGGTGGCGACTCCTACAATGAGCAGCTCTTC
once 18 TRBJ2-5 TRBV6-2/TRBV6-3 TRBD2 CASSFGRLAGVYQETQYF TGTGCCAGCAGTTTTGGGCGACTAGCGGGGGTGTACCAAGAGACCCAGTATTTC
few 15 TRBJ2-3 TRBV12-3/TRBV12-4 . CASRLTGTPTDTQYF TGTGCCAGCAGGCTAACCGGGACACCCACAGATACGCAGTATTTT
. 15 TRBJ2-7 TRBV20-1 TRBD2 CSAKGLAGEPYEQYF TGCAGTGCTAAGGGACTAGCGGGAGAACCCTACGAGCAGTACTTC
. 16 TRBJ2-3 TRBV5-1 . CASSGVGGASTDTQYF TGCGCCAGCAGCGGCGTGGGGGGGGCGAGCACAGATACGCAGTATTTT
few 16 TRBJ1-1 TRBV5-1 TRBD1 CASSFNTGTGDTEAFF TGCGCCAGCAGCTTTAATACCGGGACAGGGGACACTGAAGCTTTCTTT
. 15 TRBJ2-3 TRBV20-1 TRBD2 CSASTSGGKTDTQYF TGCAGTGCTTCCACTAGCGGGGGAAAGACAGATACGCAGTATTTT
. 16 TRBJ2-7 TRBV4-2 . CVSSQDRGFPPREQYF TGTGTCAGCAGCCAAGATAGAGGCTTCCCCCCCCGCGAGCAGTATTTC
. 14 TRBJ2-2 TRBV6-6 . CASDRWGEAEGLFF TGTGCCAGCGACAGATGGGGGGAGGCAGAAGGACTGTTTTTT
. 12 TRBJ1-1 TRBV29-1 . CSVRSGATEVFF TGCAGCGTCCGATCGGGGGCCACTGAAGTTTTCTTT
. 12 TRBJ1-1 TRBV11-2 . CASRLGTTEVFF TGTGCCAGCAGGTTAGGGACCACCGAAGTTTTCTTT
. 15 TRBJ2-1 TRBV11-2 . CASSLEWGGSSEQFF TGCGCCAGCAGTTTAGAGTGGGGGGGCTCCAGTGAGCAGTTCTTC
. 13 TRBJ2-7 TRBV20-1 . CSTLARESYEQYF TGCAGTACCCTTGCCAGGGAAAGCTACGAGCAGTACTTC
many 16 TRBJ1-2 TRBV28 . CASSFTGRSFNYGYTF TGTGCCAGCAGTTTCACCGGACGGTCTTTTAACTATGGCTACACCTTC
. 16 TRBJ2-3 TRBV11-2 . CSGSFRLVGPTDTQYF TGTTCCGGCAGCTTCAGACTAGTGGGTCCCACAGATACGCAGTATTTT
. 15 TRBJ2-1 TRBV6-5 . CGSGNRGVTRYEQFF TGTGGCAGCGGCAATCGGGGAGTCACTCGCTACGAGCAGTTCTTC
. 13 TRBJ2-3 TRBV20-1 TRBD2 CSVEREVTDTQYF TGCAGTGTGGAGCGGGAGGTCACAGATACGCAGTATTTT
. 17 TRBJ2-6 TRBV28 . CASSLIEASSGANVLTF TGTGCCAGCAGTTTGATAGAGGCCAGCTCCGGGGCCAACGTCCTGACTTTC
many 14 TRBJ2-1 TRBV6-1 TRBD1 CASLPGQGANEQFF TGTGCCAGCCTTCCGGGACAGGGAGCCAATGAGCAGTTCTTC
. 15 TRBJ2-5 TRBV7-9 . CASSLRLGSEETQYF TGTGCCAGCAGCTTACGTTTGGGGTCTGAAGAGACCCAGTACTTC
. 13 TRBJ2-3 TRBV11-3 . CASNLGHTDMQYF TGTGCCAGCAACTTAGGTCACACAGATATGCAGTATTTT
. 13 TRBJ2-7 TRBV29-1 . CSVEGGQTYEQYF TGCAGCGTTGAAGGAGGGCAGACCTACGAGCAGTACTTC
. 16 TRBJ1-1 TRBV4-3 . CASSPHEDSIATEAFF TGCGCTAGCAGCCCTCATGAGGACAGCATTGCGACTGAAGCTTTCTTT
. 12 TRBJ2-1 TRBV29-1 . CSVIGPCKDQFF TGCAGCGTTATCGGTCCATGTAAAGACCAGTTCTTC
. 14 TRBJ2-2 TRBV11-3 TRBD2 CAGSLAGPGGRLFF TGTGCCGGCAGCTTAGCAGGACCGGGGGGAAGGCTGTTTTTT
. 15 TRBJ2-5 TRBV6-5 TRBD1 CAGSYGTGTGETKYF TGTGCCGGCAGTTACGGGACAGGGACAGGAGAGACCAAGTACTTC
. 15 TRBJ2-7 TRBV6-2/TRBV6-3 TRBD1 CASSPRGQGIYEQYF TGTGCCAGCAGCCCTCGGGGACAGGGAATTTACGAGCAGTACTTC
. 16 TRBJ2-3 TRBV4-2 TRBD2 CTSSQEGLAGRDTQYF TGTACCAGCAGCCAAGAGGGACTAGCGGGAAGAGATACGCAGTATTTT
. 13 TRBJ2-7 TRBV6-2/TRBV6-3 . CASSRPTTYVQYF TGTGCCAGCAGTCGGCCAACCACCTACGTGCAGTACTTC
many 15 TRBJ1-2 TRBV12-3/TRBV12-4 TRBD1 CASSGWTGGSDGYTF TGTGCCAGCAGTGGTTGGACAGGGGGATCCGATGGCTACACCTTC
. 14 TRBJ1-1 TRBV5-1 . CASSLRGFDTEAFF TGCGCCAGCAGCTTGAGGGGCTTTGACACTGAAGCTTTCTTT
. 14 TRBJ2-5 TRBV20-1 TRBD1 CNARWGQGEETQYF TGCAATGCTAGATGGGGACAGGGGGAAGAGACCCAGTACTTC
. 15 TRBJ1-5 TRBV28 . CAITLLSGDNQPQHF TGTGCCATCACCCTACTGTCAGGTGACAATCAACCCCAGCATTTT
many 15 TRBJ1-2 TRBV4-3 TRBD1 CASSARDRDWYGYTF TGCGCCAGCAGCGCACGGGACAGGGACTGGTATGGCTACACCTTC
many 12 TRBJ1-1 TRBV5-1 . CASGPSWTEAFF TGCGCCAGCGGACCTAGTTGGACTGAAGCTTTCTTT
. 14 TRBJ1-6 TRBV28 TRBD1 CASGQGPYNSPLHF TGTGCCAGCGGACAGGGACCCTATAATTCACCCCTCCACTTT
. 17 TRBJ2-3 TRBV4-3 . CASSRQVGAGLTETQYF TGCGCCAGCAGCCGCCAGGTCGGGGCAGGACTCACAGAGACGCAGTATTTT
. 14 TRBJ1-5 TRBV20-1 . CSAPGDSSNQPQHF TGCAGTGCTCCAGGGGACTCGAGCAATCAGCCCCAGCATTTT
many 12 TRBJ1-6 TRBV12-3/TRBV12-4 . CASKLITGDLHF TGTGCCAGCAAACTAATCACGGGGGACCTCCACTTT
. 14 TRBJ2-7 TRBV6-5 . CASRTPGLGNEQIF TGTGCCAGCAGAACTCCGGGCCTCGGGAACGAGCAGATCTTC
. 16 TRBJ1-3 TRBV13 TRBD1 CVSSLGPTGAGNTIYF TGTGTCAGCAGCTTAGGCCCGACAGGGGCTGGGAACACCATATATTTT
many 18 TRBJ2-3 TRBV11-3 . CASSLALLQGQPADTQYF TGTGCCAGCAGCTTAGCCCTCTTACAGGGCCAACCGGCAGATACGCAGTATTTT
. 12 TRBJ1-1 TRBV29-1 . CSDECGSAEAFF TGCAGCGATGAATGTGGATCCGCTGAAGCCTTCTTT
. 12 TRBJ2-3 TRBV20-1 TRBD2 CSASGGGGTQYF TGCAGTGCTAGCGGGGGGGGTGGTACGCAGTATTTT
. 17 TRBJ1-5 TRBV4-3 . CDSSQDYAENSNQPQHF TGCGACAGCAGCCAAGATTACGCGGAGAATAGCAATCAGCCCCAGCATTTT
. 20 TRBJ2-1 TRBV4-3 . CASSQVHSRASFSSYNEQFF TGCGCCAGCAGCCAAGTTCACAGCAGGGCCTCTTTCAGCTCCTACAATGAGCAGTTCTTC
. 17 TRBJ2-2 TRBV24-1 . CATSDWRSSSNTEKLFF TGTGCCACCAGTGATTGGAGGAGTTCGTCGAACACCGAGAAGCTGTTTTTT
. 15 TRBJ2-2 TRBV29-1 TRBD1 CSLVDRGRNTGELFF TGCAGCCTTGTAGACAGGGGGAGGAACACCGGGGAGCTGTTTTTT
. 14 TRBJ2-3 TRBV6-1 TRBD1 CASSPGQGTDTQNF TGTGCCAGCAGCCCGGGACAGGGCACAGATACGCAGAATTTT